A selection of T cell receptor beta chains follows, all from one sample in a study of beta chain features in type 1 diabetes. Data came from immunoSEQ multiplex PCR; TCRdb stores just in-frame clones and leaves some out. The repertoire holds hundreds of thousands of clones, with 10% to 15% as singletons. The sequenced sample consisted of naive CD4+ T cells from blood. The receptors were gathered from a woman between 18 and 29 years old with type 1 diabetes. Each CDR3 is given with its conserved first and last residue. The D gene is left open where the match is weak. Expanded clones are given a class, and other clones once, few, many or no size at all.

clone size	V gene	J gene	D gene	CDR3 DNA	CDR3 protein
few	TRBV5-1	TRBJ2-6	NA	TGCGCCAGCAGCGGTGGAGTCTCTGGGGCCAACGTCCTGACTTTC	CASSGGVSGANVLTF
few	TRBV5-1	TRBJ2-5	NA	TGCGCCAGCAGCTTCGGAGGGGCCCGAGAGACCCAGTACTTC	CASSFGGARETQYF
few	TRBV6-4	TRBJ1-1	NA	TGTGCCAGCAGTGAGCAGACAGAAACTGAAGCTTTCTTT	CASSEQTETEAFF
few	TRBV14	TRBJ2-1	NA	TGTGCCAGCAGCCAAGGACAGTTCCCCGAGCAGTGGATCTTC	CASSQGQFPEQWIF
few	TRBV7-2	TRBJ1-5	NA	TGTGCCAGCAGCGGCGGGGGAAGCAATCAGCCCCAGCATTTT	CASSGGGSNQPQHF
few	TRBV5-1	TRBJ2-3	TRBD2	TGCGCCAGCAGCATCCAGCGGGGGCCAGATACGCAGTATTTT	CASSIQRGPDTQYF
NA	TRBV5-6	TRBJ2-4	TRBD1	TGTGCCAGCAGCCAAGGGACAGTCAAAAACATTCAGTACTTC	CASSQGTVKNIQYF
few	TRBV9	TRBJ1-3	NA	TGTGCCAGCAGCCCCCCCTCCTCTGGAAACACCATATATTTT	CASSPPSSGNTIYF
NA	TRBV21-1	TRBJ2-7	NA	TGTGCCAGCAGACCCCAAACGGGTGTCGGCGAGCAGTACTTC	CASRPQTGVGEQYF
NA	TRBV5-1	TRBJ2-3	NA	TGCGCCAGCAGCTTGGATGAGGGCGCAGATACGCAGTATTTT	CASSLDEGADTQYF
NA	TRBV5-1	TRBJ1-2	NA	TGCGCCAGCAGCTCCCCGGTGGGGAGGGGAAACTATGGCTACACCTTC	CASSSPVGRGNYGYTF
few	TRBV10-2	TRBJ2-7	TRBD2	TGCGCCAGCAGTGATCATAGGACTAGCGGGGGGCAGCAGTACTTC	CASSDHRTSGGQQYF
few	TRBV13	TRBJ1-2	NA	TGTGCCAGCAGCTTCGACCGGACACATGGCTACACCTTC	CASSFDRTHGYTF
few	TRBV5-4	TRBJ1-2	NA	TGTGCCAGCAGCGTGACAGTTGATGACTATGGCTACACCTTC	CASSVTVDDYGYTF
few	TRBV10-3	TRBJ2-1	NA	TGTGCCATCAGTGACACTTACAATGAGCAGTTCTTC	CAISDTYNEQFF
few	TRBV5-6	TRBJ2-6	NA	TGTGCCAGCAGCTTGCCGAGCGGGGCCAACGTCCTGACTTTC	CASSLPSGANVLTF
few	TRBV27	TRBJ1-6	NA	TGTGCCAGCGGGGATTGGGGCTTCGGTTCACCCCTCCACTTT	CASGDWGFGSPLHF
NA	TRBV19	TRBJ1-4	NA	TGTGCCAGTAGTATAATCTGGGGCAGTGAAAAACTGTTTTTT	CASSIIWGSEKLFF
few	TRBV5-1	TRBJ1-4	NA	TGCGCCAGCAGCCTACAGGGAGATAATGAAAAACTGTTTTTT	CASSLQGDNEKLFF
NA	TRBV6-5	TRBJ1-2	NA	TGTGCCAGCAGGACCCGGGGATCGTCTGGCTACACCTTC	CASRTRGSSGYTF
NA	TRBV6-5	TRBJ2-6	NA	TGTGCCAGCAGTCTCCAGGGGTCTGGGGCCAACGTCCTGACTTTC	CASSLQGSGANVLTF
NA	TRBV7-2	TRBJ2-1	NA	TGTGCCAGCACCCGCGGGAACAATGAGCAGTTCTTC	CASTRGNNEQFF
NA	TRBV7-2	TRBJ2-5	TRBD2	TGTGCCAGCAGCATACTAGCGACTCAAGAGACCCAGTACTTC	CASSILATQETQYF
NA	TRBV6-6	TRBJ2-7	TRBD1	TGTGCCAGCACAGGGACAGGGGTAGGGGCCTACGAGCAGTACTTC	CASTGTGVGAYEQYF
few	TRBV11-2	TRBJ2-7	NA	TGTGCCAGCAGCCCTCTTACGGGGGGCTTTAGCGAGCAGTACTTC	CASSPLTGGFSEQYF
NA	TRBV5-4	TRBJ2-2	NA	TGTGCCAGCAGCTTGGCCCTGAAACGGGACACCGGGGAGCTGTTTTTT	CASSLALKRDTGELFF
NA	TRBV2	TRBJ2-1	TRBD1	TGTGCCAGCAGCGTGGACAGGGTCTCCTACAATGAGCAGTTCTTC	CASSVDRVSYNEQFF
few	TRBV4-1	TRBJ1-2	NA	TGCGCCAGCAGCCCGGCGTACAGGCTCCCGAGGGGCTACACCTTC	CASSPAYRLPRGYTF
NA	TRBV30	TRBJ2-3	TRBD2	TGTGCCTGGAGTCAAGCGGGAGGTGGCACAGATACGCAGTATTTT	CAWSQAGGGTDTQYF
NA	TRBV5-1	TRBJ1-1	NA	TGCGCCAGCATTGGAGGCACTGAAGCTTTCTTT	CASIGGTEAFF
NA	TRBV28	TRBJ2-2	NA	TGTGCCAGCAGATTGGGCAGCTCGAACACCGGGGAGCTGTTTTTT	CASRLGSSNTGELFF
once	TRBV4-3	TRBJ2-1	NA	TGCGCCAGCAGCGTATCGTACGGTATCTTTTCCTACAATGAGCAGTTCTTC	CASSVSYGIFSYNEQFF
few	TRBV11-2	TRBJ2-7	NA	TGTGCCAGCAGCAGAGGGAGTGAGGGTTACGAGCAGTACTTC	CASSRGSEGYEQYF
NA	TRBV6-6	TRBJ2-6	NA	TGTGCCAGCACGACAGACTCTGGGGCCAACGTCCTGACTTTC	CASTTDSGANVLTF
few	TRBV7-9	TRBJ2-1	NA	TGTGCCAGCAGTGTCCGAGCCAATGAGCAGTTCTTC	CASSVRANEQFF
few	TRBV9	TRBJ1-2	NA	TGTGCCAGCAGTCCCTGGGTGGCAGGGAGGGACTATGGCTACACCTTC	CASSPWVAGRDYGYTF
NA	TRBV5-1	TRBJ1-1	NA	TGCGCCAGCAGCTTGGATTTCCAGGGCCGGGACACTGAAGCTTTCTTT	CASSLDFQGRDTEAFF
few	TRBV4-1	TRBJ2-7	NA	TGCGCCAGCAGCGCCATAGCGAGCAGCTACGAGCAGTACTTC	CASSAIASSYEQYF
NA	TRBV29-1	TRBJ1-2	NA	TGCAGCGTTGCCTTGCTGACAGGAACTAACTATGGCTACACCTTC	CSVALLTGTNYGYTF
NA	TRBV11-2	TRBJ1-5	TRBD1	TGTGCCAGCAGTACGGACAGGGGGAAGCCCCAGCATTTT	CASSTDRGKPQHF
few	TRBV6-5	TRBJ2-7	TRBD1	TGTGCCAGCAGTTATTCCGCAGGGGGCAATTCCTACGAGCAGTACTTC	CASSYSAGGNSYEQYF
few	TRBV5-4	TRBJ1-2	NA	TGTGCCAGCAGCCCCCGGGACACTGATGGCTACACCTTC	CASSPRDTDGYTF
few	TRBV7-7	TRBJ2-2	TRBD1	TGTGCCAGCAGCTCCAGACAGGGTTTTATAGCCGGGGAGCTGTTTTTT	CASSSRQGFIAGELFF